These 16 T cell receptor beta chains share one sample of origin, sequenced in a study of shared clonotypes between healthy human individuals. TCRdb keeps only in-frame clones here, not all; method: immunoSEQ multiplex PCR. The table shows some 2,100,000 clones, with more than 90% occurring only once. What was sequenced was naive CD4+ T cells sorted from blood. As for subset: CD45RA+ positively selected. The receptors shown here come from a man aged 18 to 29 in good health.

In DNA form, the CDR3 reads TGTGCCAGCAGTATGGACGGAGGGAACACCGGGGAGCTGTTTTTT. This gives the protein CASSMDGGNTGELFF. The rearrangement uses TRBV2 and TRBJ2-2, with D possibly being TRBD2 (5 bases). The germline gives CDR1 SNHLY, CDR2 FYNNEI. This CDR3 contains 15 residues. The V end was cut by 5 bases, the J end by 1 base, with 11 bases between.

This chain links TRBV6-5 with TRBJ1-1; 8 nucleotides align to TRBD1. V dropped 5 bases and J dropped 5; count of bases not matched to a gene: 7. CDR3 length equals 14 residues. Looked up from germline, CDR1 is MNHEY and CDR2 is SVGAGI. Here the CDR3 DNA reads TGTGCCAGCAGTATAACAGGGGGAGTAACTGAAGCTTTCTTT. The encoded protein is CASSITGGVTEAFF.

This clone was detected only once. This chain connects TRBV29-1 to TRBJ2-7; D possibly uses TRBD1 or TRBD2 (5 bases each). The germline V gene has CDR1 SQVTM and CDR2 ANQGSEA. The CDR3 sequence is 11 residues long. V lost 6 bases and J lost 7, with 13 bases in between. The CDR3, as DNA: TGCAGCGTAGGGTGGTGGGGGGAGCAGTACTTC. Encoded protein: CSVGWWGEQYF.

CDR3 in DNA: TGTGCCAGCAGGGGACAGGGCCAAGAGACCCAGTACTTC. Translation: CASRGQGQETQYF. The chain combines TRBV9 with TRBJ2-5; 9 bases match TRBD1. The CDR3 is 13 residues long. Germline V gene sequence: CDR1 SGDLS, CDR2 YYNGEE. V lost 5 bases, J lost 1 base, and 0 bases stayed unmatched.

A word on this clone: The sample carries other DNA sequences with the same CDR3. CDR3 loop: CASSLSGRQETQYF. The CDR3 nucleotides read TGTGCCAGCAGCCTTAGCGGGAGGCAAGAGACCCAGTACTTC. The chain links TRBV5-4 to TRBJ2-5; the match to TRBD2 covers 10 bases. CDR3 size: 14 residues. In germline, CDR1 is SGHNT, CDR2 YYREEE (reference sequence). J gave up 2 bases and V 4 bases, and 2 bases lay outside the gene matches.

The V and J genes are TRBV14 and TRBJ1-1, with 11 bases aligning to TRBD1. This CDR3 has 14 amino acids. Trimming took 4 bases from V and 12 from J; bases not matched to a gene: 10. The V gene's germline CDR1 is SGHDN and CDR2 FVKESK. The CDR3 bases are TGTGCCAGCAGCCTTAAAAGGACAGGGGGCGCGACTTTCTTT. Residues: CASSLKRTGGATFF.

This clone came up a few times. CDR3 coding DNA: TGTGCCAGCTCACCATCAGGGATCTATGGCTACACCTTC. Translation gives CASSPSGIYGYTF. The rearrangement links TRBV18 to TRBJ1-2, with a weak D call TRBD1 (5 bases). Germline V lookup: CDR1 KGHSH, CDR2 LQKENI. The CDR3 is made up of 13 amino acids. Trimming cost V 2 bases and J 4 bases, with 8 bases left between them.

The V gene is TRBV6-5, the J gene TRBJ2-5; tentative D call: TRBD2 (6 bases). The CDR3 totals 14 residues. The germline V and J ends were trimmed by 2 bases and 5 bases, with 12 bases remaining between them. CDR1 is MNHEY, CDR2 SVGAGI, per germline. The CDR3, as DNA: TGTGCCAGCAGTTACGACACCCGGGGGGAGACCCAGTACTTC. This gives the protein CASSYDTRGETQYF.

This clone was observed a single time. The J gene is TRBJ1-3, the V gene TRBV6-5, with D possibly matching TRBD1 (6 bases). Trimming shortened V by 8 bases and J by 4 bases, and 15 bases separated the two germline ends. Per the germline V gene, CDR1 is MNHEY and CDR2 is SVGAGI. The CDR3 has 14 residues. CDR3 coding DNA: TGTGCCAGCGGTCAACAGGGATCCGGAAACACCATATATTTT. Protein product: CASGQQGSGNTIYF.

J is TRBJ2-7 and V is TRBV18, with no clear D. The V end lost 2 bases, the J end lost 4 bases, and 6 bases lay between the germline ends. CDR1 and CDR2 from the germline V gene are KGHSH and LQKENI. The CDR3 covers 12 residues. The CDR3 DNA reads as TGTGCCAGCTCACCAGGGTGGTACGAGCAGTACTTC. Protein: CASSPGWYEQYF.

The chain recombines TRBV29-1 with TRBJ1-1; tentative D call: TRBD1 (5 bases). Germline V gene data show CDR1 as SQVTM and CDR2 as ANQGSEA. The CDR3 loop spans 13 amino acids. The V gene lost 6 bases and the J gene lost 2 bases, with 13 bases spanning the gap. The CDR3 bases are TGCAGCGTGCACAGGCGACTTAACACTGAAGCTTTCTTT. Translated, it gives CSVHRRLNTEAFF. Supplemented by reference TRBV29-1 and TRBJ1-1, the full variable domain reads SAVISQKPSRDICQRGTSLTIQCQVDSQVTMMFWYRQQPGQSLTLIATANQGSEATYESGFVIDKFPISRPNLTFSTLTVSNMSPEDSSIYLCSVHRRLNTEAFFGQGTRLTVV.

This clone was recorded only once. The chain couples TRBV6-5 to TRBJ2-7, with 15 bases aligning to TRBD2. The CDR3 is 15 amino acids. Trimming cost V 5 bases and J 4 bases; bases outside gene matches: 3. Germline assignment: CDR1 MNHEY and CDR2 SVGAGI. The CDR3 coding sequence is TGTGCCAGCAGTACCGGACTAGCGGGAGGGTACGAGCAGTACTTC. It codes for CASSTGLAGGYEQYF.

This chain uses TRBV25-1 with TRBJ2-7; TRBD1 agrees at 7 bases. The V gene's germline CDR1 is MGHDK and CDR2 SYGVNS. With 9 bases clipped from V and 0 bases from J, the junction kept 5 bases outside the gene matches. This CDR3 region has 13 residues. CDR3 nucleotides: TGTGCCAGTACGGACAGGAGCTCCTACGAGCAGTACTTC. It yields the protein CASTDRSSYEQYF.

The chain combines TRBV4-1 with TRBJ2-1; TRBD2 matches 9 bases. This CDR3 has 16 residues. J was trimmed by 4 bases and V by 5 bases; bases with no gene match: 9. Per the germline V gene, CDR1 is MGHRA and CDR2 is YSYEKL. The CDR3 DNA reads as TGCGCCAGCAGCTCCCAGGCTAGCGGGACTTACAATGAGCAGTTCTTC. This gives the protein CASSSQASGTYNEQFF.

This chain connects TRBV6-6 to TRBJ2-7; D might be TRBD1 or TRBD2, each matching 5 bases. Germline V gene data show CDR1 as MNHNY and CDR2 as SVGAGI (reference sequence). The CDR3 is 14 amino acids. Trimming stripped 0 bases from V and 4 bases from J, with 10 bases between. The CDR3, as DNA: TGTGCCAGCAGTTACTCGGGACCGGAGTACGAGCAGTACTTC. This encodes CASSYSGPEYEQYF.

The chain joins TRBV9 to TRBJ2-1; D remains unclear. The germline gives CDR1 SGDLS, CDR2 YYNGEE. V lost 1 base, J lost 2 bases, and 13 bases lay in between. This CDR3 is 16 amino acids long. CDR3 nucleotides: TGTGCCAGCAGCGTAACTACTGGGTTAACCTACAATGAGCAGTTCTTC. It codes for CASSVTTGLTYNEQFF.